The 19 T cell receptor beta chains in this list originate from one sample, sequenced in a study of metastatic and nonmetastatic thyroid tumors. TCRdb re-clonotyped the PCR reads through MiXCR. The profile shows tens of thousands of clones, 20% to 30% of them singletons. All patients reached thyroid surgery having received no treatment beforehand. The source material was blood. These receptors were obtained from a male donor with papillary thyroid cancer or a benign thyroid nodule (not recorded which). Some clones in this sample may be carry-over from other donors' samples.

A remark on this clone: The junction departs from germline at one end; a sequencing error may be responsible. The chain carries TRBV6-1 and TRBJ2-3, with no clear D. The CDR3 spans 12 residues. The germline CDR1 and CDR2 sequences are MNHNS and SASEGT. The CDR3 region is CTSSSLRYTQYF. The CDR3 region has the DNA TGTACCAGCAGCTCCCTCCGGTATACGCAGTATTTT.

This clone has at least ten counts. V usage is TRBV4-1 and J usage is TRBJ2-1; tentatively, D is TRBD1 or TRBD2 (7 bases each). Looked up from germline, CDR1 is MGHRA and CDR2 is YSYEKL. V was cut by 6 bases and J by 7 bases, with 28 bases left in between. The CDR3 spans 18 residues. CDR3 coding DNA: TGCGCCAGCAGGCCGACAGGTTTGGGAGGGACAGTTTGGAATGAGCAGTTCTTC. It yields the protein CASRPTGLGGTVWNEQFF.

V usage is TRBV18 and J usage is TRBJ1-5; D unresolved. From germline, CDR1 is KGHSH and CDR2 LQKENI. The CDR3 runs to 17 residues. V dropped 3 bases and J dropped 0 bases, with 15 bases sitting between them. This chain's CDR3 is CASSPSWVSHSNQPQHF. DNA for the CDR3: TGTGCCAGCTCACCGTCTTGGGTTTCGCATAGCAATCAGCCCCAGCATTTT.

The table lists this clone with many counts. J is TRBJ2-3 and V is TRBV30; D gene uncertain. Trimming took 2 bases from V and 3 from J, leaving 12 bases between them. The CDR3 runs 14 residues. In germline, CDR1 is GTSNPN, CDR2 SVGIG (reference sequence). CDR3 residues: CAWSPSHWTDTQYF. CDR3 DNA: TGTGCCTGGAGTCCGTCCCATTGGACAGATACGCAGTATTTT.

This clone is medium-sized within its sample. The chain carries TRBV6-2 or TRBV6-3 and TRBJ2-1; 11 positions match TRBD2. The CDR3 has 16 amino acids. J gave up 7 bases and V 2 bases, and 7 bases lay outside the gene matches. Germline CDR1 is MNHEY and CDR2 is SVGEGT. Here the CDR3 reads CASSYLSGRAGNEQFF. The CDR3 nucleotides read TGTGCCAGCAGTTACCTTAGCGGGAGGGCAGGGAATGAGCAGTTCTTC.

This chain uses TRBV5-1 with TRBJ2-7, with 7 bases matching TRBD1. With V trimmed by 4 bases and J by 5 bases, 6 bases remained unmatched. This CDR3 has 13 amino acids. The germline V gene encodes CDR1 SGHRS and CDR2 YFSETQ. The CDR3 here is CASSQTGTDEQYF. The DNA for the CDR3 is TGCGCCAGCAGCCAGACAGGGACGGACGAGCAGTACTTC. Variable domain in full (rest from reference TRBV5-1 and TRBJ2-7): KAGVTQTPRYLIKTRGQQVTLSCSPISGHRSVSWYQQTPGQGLQFLFEYFSETQRNKGNFPGRFSGRQFSNSRSEMNVSTLELGDSALYLCASSQTGTDEQYFGPGTRLTVT.

V and J are TRBV20-1 and TRBJ1-1; D is uncertain. With 1 base removed from V and 0 bases from J, the gap between germline ends came to 3 bases. The CDR3 is 12 residues long. Germline-derived CDR1 and CDR2 are DFQATT and SNEGSKA (reference sequence). Here the CDR3 reads CSARGLNTEAFF. The CDR3 DNA is TGCAGTGCTAGAGGATTGAACACTGAAGCTTTCTTT.

There are many counts of this clone. The rearrangement uses TRBV20-1 and TRBJ2-5; 7 bases line up with TRBD2. CDR1 DFQATT and CDR2 SNEGSKA come from the germline V gene (reference sequence). CDR3 length: 15 residues. V shed 1 base and J 6 bases; nucleotides not matched to a gene: 11. The CDR3 loop reads CSARVLAGELKTQYF. CDR3 bases: TGCAGTGCTAGAGTTCTTGCGGGAGAGCTGAAGACCCAGTACTTC.

The chain carries TRBV20-1 and TRBJ2-7; TRBD1 might be the D (6 bases). In germline, CDR1 is DFQATT, CDR2 SNEGSKA (reference sequence). The CDR3 runs 13 residues. The CDR3 sequence: CSPGQLISYEQYF. The CDR3 DNA follows: TGCAGCCCTGGACAGCTCATCTCCTACGAGCAGTACTTC.

This clone was found many times. This rearrangement joins TRBV19 to TRBJ2-2, with unresolved D. The germline V gene has CDR1 LNHDA and CDR2 SQIVND (reference sequence). This CDR3 has 14 amino acids. V dropped 7 bases and J dropped 5 bases, with 14 bases sitting between them. The CDR3 bases are TGTGCCAGTAAGATCCGGCAGACAACCGGGGAGCTGTTTTTT. This encodes CASKIRQTTGELFF.

This clone was observed a few times. V and J are TRBV12-3 or TRBV12-4 and TRBJ2-7, with D unclear. The length of the CDR3 is 11 residues. V lost 3 bases to trimming and J lost 6 bases, with 6 bases between them. CDR3 bases: TGTGCCAGCAGTTTTATGTCCGAGCAGTACTTC. This sequence encodes CASSFMSEQYF.

This clone counts as medium-sized. The chain carries TRBV28 and TRBJ2-7; D is possibly TRBD2 (6 bases). The CDR3 has 14 residues. V lost 6 bases and J 2 bases, leaving 14 bases between the germline ends. Germline loops: CDR1 MDHEN, CDR2 SYDVKM. CDR3 in amino acids: CASRSGRGPYEQYF. CDR3 DNA: TGTGCCAGCAGGTCCGGGCGGGGCCCCTACGAGCAGTACTTC.

This clone rates as medium-sized (0.01 to 0.1%). The chain is built from TRBV11-2 and TRBJ2-2; D gene ambiguous. The germline V gene encodes CDR1 SGHAT and CDR2 FQNNGV. Between the trimmed V and J ends, which lost 4 bases and 7 bases, there was a span of 7 bases. The CDR3 extends over 12 amino acids. CDR3 loop: CASSSMHGELFF. CDR3 DNA sequence: TGTGCCAGCAGCTCTATGCACGGGGAGCTGTTTTTT.

This clone was seen ten or more times. V is TRBV27 and J is TRBJ2-7, with 8 bases lining up with TRBD1. Germline lookup yields CDR1 MNHEY and CDR2 SMNVEV (reference sequence). The CDR3 is made up of 15 amino acids. Trimming cost V 2 bases and J 3 bases; bases outside gene matches: 6. The CDR3 sequence: CASSLQDRDVYEQYF. CDR3 bases: TGTGCCAGCAGTTTACAGGACAGGGACGTCTACGAGCAGTACTTC.

Comments on this clone: The final CDR3 position lacks the conserved phenylalanine or tryptophan, pointing to a likely read error. The rearrangement joins TRBV6-2 or TRBV6-3 to TRBJ2-1; TRBD2 aligns across 9 bases. V lost 8 bases to trimming and J lost 7 bases; unmatched junction nucleotides: 12. Per the germline V gene, CDR1 is MNHEY and CDR2 is SVGEGT. This CDR3 comprises 15 residues. CDR3 residues: CASRYTTSGKNEQFC. The DNA of the CDR3 is TGTGCCAGCCGATACACGACTAGCGGAAAGAATGAGCAGTTCTGC.

This rearrangement joins TRBV11-2 to TRBJ2-7; 9 bases are shared with TRBD2. The V segment lost 3 bases and the J segment 3 bases; nucleotides outside the gene matches: 3. CDR1 and CDR2 from the germline V gene are SGHAT and FQNNGV. The CDR3 contains 14 residues. CDR3 nucleotides: TGTGCCAGCAGCTTCGAGCGGGGGGTCTACGAGCAGTACTTC. It specifies CASSFERGVYEQYF. The full variable domain, completed using reference TRBV11-2 and TRBJ2-7, is EAGVAQSPRYKIIEKRQSVAFWCNPISGHATLYWYQQILGQGPKLLIQFQNNGVVDDSQLPKDRFSAERLKGVDSTLKIQPAKLEDSAVYLCASSFERGVYEQYFGPGTRLTVT.

This clone was detected many times. The chain uses TRBV7-9 and TRBJ2-7; 12 positions match TRBD2. Germline V gene sequence: CDR1 SEHNR, CDR2 FQNEAQ (reference sequence). This CDR3 region has 16 residues. The J segment lost 7 bases and the V segment lost 6 bases, leaving 13 bases of the junction unmatched. CDR3 DNA: TGTGCCAGCAGTACTTTTCGACTAGCGGGAGTAGGGGAGCAGTACTTC. Encoded protein: CASSTFRLAGVGEQYF. Full variable domain (missing parts from reference TRBV7-9 and TRBJ2-7): DTGVSQNPRHKITKRGQNVTFRCDPISEHNRLYWYRQTLGQGPEFLTYFQNEAQLEKSRLLSDRFSAERPKGSFSTLEIQRTEQGDSAMYLCASSTFRLAGVGEQYFGPGTRLTVT.

This clone was observed a handful of times. Possible read error: a much larger clone is one base away. This chain uses TRBV5-1 with TRBJ2-4; 9 bases are a match to TRBD1. Germline CDR1 is SGHRS and CDR2 is YFSETQ. The CDR3 totals 18 residues. The CDR3 loop reads CANRPGQGEILAKNVQYF. Here the CDR3 DNA reads TGCGCCAACAGACCGGGACAGGGAGAAATTCTAGCCAAAAACGTTCAGTACTTC.

This clone turned up a few times. The V and J genes are TRBV6-1 and TRBJ1-2, with 7 bases that match TRBD1. This CDR3 spans 15 amino acids. J gave up 8 bases and V 6 bases, and 15 bases lay outside the gene matches. Germline values: CDR1 MNHNS, CDR2 SASEGT. DNA for the CDR3: TGTGCCAGCAGCCCCACTCAAGGGGGCGTCGGGGGCTACACCTTC. It yields the protein CASSPTQGGVGGYTF.